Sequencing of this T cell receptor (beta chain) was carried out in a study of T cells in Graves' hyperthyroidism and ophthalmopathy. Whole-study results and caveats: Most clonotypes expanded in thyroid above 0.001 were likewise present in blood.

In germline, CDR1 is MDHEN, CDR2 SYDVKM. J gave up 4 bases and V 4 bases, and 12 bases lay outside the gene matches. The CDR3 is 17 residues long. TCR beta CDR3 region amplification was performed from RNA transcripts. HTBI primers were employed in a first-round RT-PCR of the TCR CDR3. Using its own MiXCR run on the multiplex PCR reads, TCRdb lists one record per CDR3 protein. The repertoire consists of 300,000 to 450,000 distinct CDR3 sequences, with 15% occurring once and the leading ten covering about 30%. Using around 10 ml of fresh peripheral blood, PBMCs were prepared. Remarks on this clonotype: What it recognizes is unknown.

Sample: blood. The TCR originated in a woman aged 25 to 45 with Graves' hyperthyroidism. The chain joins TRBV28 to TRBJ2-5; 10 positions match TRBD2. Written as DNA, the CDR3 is TGTGCCAGCAGTTCCCGGCGGACTAGCGGCGCTGGAGAGACCCAGTACTTC. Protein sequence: CASSSRRTSGAGETQYF. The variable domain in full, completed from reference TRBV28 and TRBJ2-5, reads DVKVTQSSRYLVKRTGEKVFLECVQDMDHENMFWYRQDPGLGLRLIYFSYDVKMKEKGDIPEGYSVSREKKERFSLILESASTNQTSMYLCASSSRRTSGAGETQYFGPGTRLLVL.